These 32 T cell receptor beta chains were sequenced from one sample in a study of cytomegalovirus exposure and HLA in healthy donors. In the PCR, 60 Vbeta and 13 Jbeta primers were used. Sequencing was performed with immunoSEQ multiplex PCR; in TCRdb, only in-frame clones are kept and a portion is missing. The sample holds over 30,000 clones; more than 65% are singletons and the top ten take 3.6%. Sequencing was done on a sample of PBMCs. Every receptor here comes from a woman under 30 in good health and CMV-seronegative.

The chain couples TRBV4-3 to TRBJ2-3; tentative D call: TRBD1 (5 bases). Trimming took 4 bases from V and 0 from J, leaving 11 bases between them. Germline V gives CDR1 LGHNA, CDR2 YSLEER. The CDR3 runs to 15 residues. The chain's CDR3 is CASSRQLSSTDTQYF. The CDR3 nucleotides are TGCGCCAGCAGCCGACAGCTTTCTAGCACAGATACGCAGTATTTT.

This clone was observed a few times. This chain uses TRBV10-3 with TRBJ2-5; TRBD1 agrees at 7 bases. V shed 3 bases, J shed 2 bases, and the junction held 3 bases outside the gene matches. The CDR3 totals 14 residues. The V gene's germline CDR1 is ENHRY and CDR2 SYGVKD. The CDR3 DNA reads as TGTGCCATCAGTGACATACAGGGGCAAGAGACCCAGTACTTC. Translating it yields CAISDIQGQETQYF.

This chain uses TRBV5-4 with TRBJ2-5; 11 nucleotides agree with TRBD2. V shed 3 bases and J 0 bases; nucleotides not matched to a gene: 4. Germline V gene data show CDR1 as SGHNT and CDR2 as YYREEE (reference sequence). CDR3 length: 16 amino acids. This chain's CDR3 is CASSSGLAVYQETQYF. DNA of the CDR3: TGTGCCAGCAGCTCGGGACTAGCGGTGTACCAAGAGACCCAGTACTTC.

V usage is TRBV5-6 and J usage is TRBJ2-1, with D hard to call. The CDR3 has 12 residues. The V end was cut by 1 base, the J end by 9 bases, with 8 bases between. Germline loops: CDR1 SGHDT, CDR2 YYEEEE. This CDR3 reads CASSLSVGEQFF. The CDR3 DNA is TGTGCCAGCAGCTTGTCAGTTGGTGAGCAGTTCTTC.

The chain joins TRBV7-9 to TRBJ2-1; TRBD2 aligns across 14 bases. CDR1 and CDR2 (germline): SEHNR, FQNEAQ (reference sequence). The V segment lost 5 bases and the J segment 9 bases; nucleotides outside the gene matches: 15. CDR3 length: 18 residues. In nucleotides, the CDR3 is TGTGCCAGCAGCCACTCCCTCGAGACTAGCGGGGGGGCAGTTGAGCAGTTCTTC. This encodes CASSHSLETSGGAVEQFF.

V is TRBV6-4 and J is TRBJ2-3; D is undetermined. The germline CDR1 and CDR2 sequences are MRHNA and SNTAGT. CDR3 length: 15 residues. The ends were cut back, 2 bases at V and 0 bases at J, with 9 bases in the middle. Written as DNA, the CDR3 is TGTGCCAGCAGTGACGGCACCAATAGCACAGATACGCAGTATTTT. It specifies CASSDGTNSTDTQYF.

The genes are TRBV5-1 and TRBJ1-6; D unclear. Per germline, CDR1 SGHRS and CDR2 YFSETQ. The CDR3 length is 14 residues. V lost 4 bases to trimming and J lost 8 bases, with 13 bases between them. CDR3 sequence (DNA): TGCGCCAGCAGCCCCCCGCTCCCGGATTCACCCCTCCACTTT. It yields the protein CASSPPLPDSPLHF.

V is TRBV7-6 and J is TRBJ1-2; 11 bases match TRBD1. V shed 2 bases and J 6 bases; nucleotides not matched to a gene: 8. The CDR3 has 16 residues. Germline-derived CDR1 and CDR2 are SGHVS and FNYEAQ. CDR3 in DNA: TGTGCCAGCAGCTTATTAACGGGACAGGGGGAGGATGGCTACACCTTC. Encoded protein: CASSLLTGQGEDGYTF. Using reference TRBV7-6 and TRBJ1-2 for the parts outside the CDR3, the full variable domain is GAGVSQSPRYKVTKRGQDVALRCDPISGHVSLYWYRQALGQGPEFLTYFNYEAQQDKSGLPNDRFSAERPEGSISTLTIQRTEQRDSAMYRCASSLLTGQGEDGYTFGSGTRLTVV.

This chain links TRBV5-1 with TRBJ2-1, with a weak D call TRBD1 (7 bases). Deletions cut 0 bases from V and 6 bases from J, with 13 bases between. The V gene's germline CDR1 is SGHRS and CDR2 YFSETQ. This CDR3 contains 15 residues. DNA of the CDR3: TGCGCCAGCAGCTTGGTGGCGCAGGGGGGCAATGAGCAGTTCTTC. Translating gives CASSLVAQGGNEQFF.

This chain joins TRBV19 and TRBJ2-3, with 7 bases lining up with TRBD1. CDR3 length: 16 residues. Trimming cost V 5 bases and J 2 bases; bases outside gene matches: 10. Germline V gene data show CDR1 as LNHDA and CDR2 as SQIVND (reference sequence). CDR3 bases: TGTGCCAGTAGTGATTGGGACAGCCTTTACACAGATACGCAGTATTTT. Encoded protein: CASSDWDSLYTDTQYF.

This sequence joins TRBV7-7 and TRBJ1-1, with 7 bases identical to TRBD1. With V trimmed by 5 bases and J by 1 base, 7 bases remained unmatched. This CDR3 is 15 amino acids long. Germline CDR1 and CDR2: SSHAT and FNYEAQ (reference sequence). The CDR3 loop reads CASSRYTGENTEAFF. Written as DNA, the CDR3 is TGTGCCAGCAGCCGTTACACAGGGGAGAACACTGAAGCTTTCTTT.

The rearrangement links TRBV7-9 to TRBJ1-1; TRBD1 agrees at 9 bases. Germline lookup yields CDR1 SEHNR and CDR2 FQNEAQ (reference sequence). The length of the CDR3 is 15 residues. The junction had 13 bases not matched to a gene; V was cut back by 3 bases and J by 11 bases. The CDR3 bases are TGTGCCAGCAGCTTCGACTTCTGGACAGGGGAGCTTGCTTTCTTT. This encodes CASSFDFWTGELAFF.

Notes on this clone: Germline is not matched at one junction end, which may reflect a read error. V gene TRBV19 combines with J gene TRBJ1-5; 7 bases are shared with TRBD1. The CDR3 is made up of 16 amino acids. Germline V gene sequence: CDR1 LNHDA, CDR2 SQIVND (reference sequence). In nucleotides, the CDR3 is TGTGCCAGTAGTATAGAGGGACAGTATAGCAATCAGCCCCAGAATTTT. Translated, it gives CASSIEGQYSNQPQNF.

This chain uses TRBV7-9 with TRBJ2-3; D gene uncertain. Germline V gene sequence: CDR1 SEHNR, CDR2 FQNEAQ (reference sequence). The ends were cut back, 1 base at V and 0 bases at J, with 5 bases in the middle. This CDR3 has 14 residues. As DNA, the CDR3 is TGTGCCAGCAGCTTAGGGCAGAGCACAGATACGCAGTATTTT. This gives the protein CASSLGQSTDTQYF.

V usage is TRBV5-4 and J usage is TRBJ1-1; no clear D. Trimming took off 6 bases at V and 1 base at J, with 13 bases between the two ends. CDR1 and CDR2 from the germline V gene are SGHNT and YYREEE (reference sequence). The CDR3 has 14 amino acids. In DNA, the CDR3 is TGTGCCAGCAAGGGAGGCCCACGGAACACTGAAGCTTTCTTT. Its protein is CASKGGPRNTEAFF.

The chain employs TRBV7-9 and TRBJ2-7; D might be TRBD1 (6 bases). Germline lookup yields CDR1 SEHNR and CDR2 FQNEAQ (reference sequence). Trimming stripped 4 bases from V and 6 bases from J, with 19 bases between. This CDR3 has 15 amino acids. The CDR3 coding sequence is TGTGCCAGCAGCTCCTCCGACAGGTCTCCGGGCGAGCAGTACTTC. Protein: CASSSSDRSPGEQYF.

CDR3 loop: CASSDSSGYNEQFF. The CDR3 bases are TGTGCCAGCAGCGATTCTAGCGGATACAATGAGCAGTTCTTC. The chain combines TRBV9 with TRBJ2-1; TRBD2 aligns across 7 bases. Germline V gene data show CDR1 as SGDLS and CDR2 as YYNGEE. With 3 bases clipped from V and 4 bases from J, the junction kept 4 bases outside the gene matches. This CDR3 spans 14 amino acids.

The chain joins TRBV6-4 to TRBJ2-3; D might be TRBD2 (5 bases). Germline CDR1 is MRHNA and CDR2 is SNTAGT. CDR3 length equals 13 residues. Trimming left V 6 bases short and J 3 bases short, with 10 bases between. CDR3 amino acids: CASRGSETDTQYF. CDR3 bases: TGTGCCAGCAGAGGTAGCGAGACAGATACGCAGTATTTT.

This CDR3 is CAIRSREDQPQHF. The CDR3 DNA follows: TGTGCCATCAGAAGCAGGGAAGATCAGCCCCAGCATTTT. The chain links TRBV10-3 to TRBJ1-5, with a weak D call TRBD1 (5 bases). V shed 6 bases and J shed 5 bases, with 11 bases lying between them. Germline CDR1 reads ENHRY; CDR2 reads SYGVKD. The CDR3 is 13 residues long.

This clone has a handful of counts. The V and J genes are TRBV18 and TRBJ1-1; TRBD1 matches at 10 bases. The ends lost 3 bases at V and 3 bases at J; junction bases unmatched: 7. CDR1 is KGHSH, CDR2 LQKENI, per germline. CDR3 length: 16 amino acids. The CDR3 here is CASSPQGQGTHTEAFF. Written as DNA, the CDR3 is TGTGCCAGCTCACCCCAGGGACAGGGGACGCACACTGAAGCTTTCTTT.

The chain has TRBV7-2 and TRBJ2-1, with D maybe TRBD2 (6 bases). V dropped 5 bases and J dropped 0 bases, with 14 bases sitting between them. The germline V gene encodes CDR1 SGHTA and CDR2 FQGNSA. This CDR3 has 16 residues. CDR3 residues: CASSAPGLSSYNEQFF. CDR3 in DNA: TGTGCCAGCAGCGCCCCGGGACTTTCCTCCTACAATGAGCAGTTCTTC.

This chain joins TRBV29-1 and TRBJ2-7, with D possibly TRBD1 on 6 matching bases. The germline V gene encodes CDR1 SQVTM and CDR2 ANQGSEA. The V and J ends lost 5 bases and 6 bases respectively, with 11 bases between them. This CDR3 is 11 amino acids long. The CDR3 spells CSVQGMGEQYF. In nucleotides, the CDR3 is TGCAGCGTTCAGGGGATGGGCGAGCAGTACTTC.

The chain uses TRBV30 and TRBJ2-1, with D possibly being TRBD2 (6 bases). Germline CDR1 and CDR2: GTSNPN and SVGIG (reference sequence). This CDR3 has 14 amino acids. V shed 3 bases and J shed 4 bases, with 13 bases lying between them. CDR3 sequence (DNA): TGTGCCTGGAGGGACTACCACAGTTACAATGAGCAGTTCTTC. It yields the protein CAWRDYHSYNEQFF.

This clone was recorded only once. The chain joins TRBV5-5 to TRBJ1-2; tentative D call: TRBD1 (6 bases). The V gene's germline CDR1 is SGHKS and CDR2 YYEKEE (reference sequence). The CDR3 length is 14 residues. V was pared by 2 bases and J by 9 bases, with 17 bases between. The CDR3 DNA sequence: TGTGCCAGCAGCTTCCCGGGACAAAAAGGTAGCTACACCTTC. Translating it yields CASSFPGQKGSYTF.

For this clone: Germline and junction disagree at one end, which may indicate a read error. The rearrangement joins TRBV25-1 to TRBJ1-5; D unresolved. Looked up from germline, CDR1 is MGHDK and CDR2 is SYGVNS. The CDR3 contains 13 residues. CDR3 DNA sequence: TGTGCCAGCAGTGCCACGGGTGTTCAGCCCCAGAATTTT. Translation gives CASSATGVQPQNF.

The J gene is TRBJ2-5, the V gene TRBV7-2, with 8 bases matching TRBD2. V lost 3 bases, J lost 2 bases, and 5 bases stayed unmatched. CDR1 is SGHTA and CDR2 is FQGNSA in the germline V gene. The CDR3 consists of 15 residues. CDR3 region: CASSFNSGMQETQYF. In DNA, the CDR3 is TGTGCCAGCAGCTTTAATAGCGGGATGCAAGAGACCCAGTACTTC.

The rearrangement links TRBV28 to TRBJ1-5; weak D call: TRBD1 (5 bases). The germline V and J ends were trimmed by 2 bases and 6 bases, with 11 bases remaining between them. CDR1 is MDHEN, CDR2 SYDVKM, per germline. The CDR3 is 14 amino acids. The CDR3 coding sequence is TGTGCCAGCAGTTTAGGGGGGAACAGTCAGCCCCAGCATTTT. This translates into CASSLGGNSQPQHF.

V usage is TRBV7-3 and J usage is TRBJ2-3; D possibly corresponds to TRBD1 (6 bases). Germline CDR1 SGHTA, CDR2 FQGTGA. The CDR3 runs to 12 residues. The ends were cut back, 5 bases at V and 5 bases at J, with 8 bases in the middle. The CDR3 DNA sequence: TGTGCCAGCAGCAGGGGGTTAGATACGCAGTATTTT. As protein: CASSRGLDTQYF. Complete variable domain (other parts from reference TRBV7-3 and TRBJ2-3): GAGVSQTPSNKVTEKGKYVELRCDPISGHTALYWYRQSLGQGPEFLIYFQGTGAADDSGLPNDRFFAVRPEGSVSTLKIQRTERGDSAVYLCASSRGLDTQYFGPGTRLTVL.

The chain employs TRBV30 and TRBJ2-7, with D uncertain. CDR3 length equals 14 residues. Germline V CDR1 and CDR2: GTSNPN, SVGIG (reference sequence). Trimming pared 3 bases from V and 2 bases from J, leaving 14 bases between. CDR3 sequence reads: CAWSYSWATYEQYF. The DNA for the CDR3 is TGTGCCTGGAGCTACTCTTGGGCCACCTACGAGCAGTACTTC.

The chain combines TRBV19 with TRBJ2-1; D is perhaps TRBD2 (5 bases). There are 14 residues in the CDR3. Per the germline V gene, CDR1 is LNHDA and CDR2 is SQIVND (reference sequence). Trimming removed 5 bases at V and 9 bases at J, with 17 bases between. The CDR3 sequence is CASSVSTIVPEQFF. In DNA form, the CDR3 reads TGTGCCAGTAGTGTCTCGACTATTGTTCCTGAGCAGTTCTTC.

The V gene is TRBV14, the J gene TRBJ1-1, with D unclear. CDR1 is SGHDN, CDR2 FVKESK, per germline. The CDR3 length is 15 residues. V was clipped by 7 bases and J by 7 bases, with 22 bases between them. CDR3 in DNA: TGTGCCAGCATGCTGAGGAGCTTTGAACAAGGTGAAGCTTTCTTT. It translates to CASMLRSFEQGEAFF.

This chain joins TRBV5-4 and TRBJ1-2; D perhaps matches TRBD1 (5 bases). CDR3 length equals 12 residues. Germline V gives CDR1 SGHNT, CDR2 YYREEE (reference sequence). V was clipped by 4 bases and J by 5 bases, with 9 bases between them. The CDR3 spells CASSQDIYGYTF. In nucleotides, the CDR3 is TGTGCCAGCAGCCAGGACATTTATGGCTACACCTTC.